The T cell receptor (beta chain) described here comes from a study of post-analysis software for immune sequencing data. The overall study: Progressive-relapsing, secondary progressive and relapsing-remitting multiple sclerosis were among the disease courses included.

Points on this clonotype: The antigen remains undetermined.

TCR beta cDNA libraries had unique molecular identifiers. Each sample of about 1 to 10 million input T cells yielded approximately 500,000 cDNA molecules, so each molecule approximated one T cell. TCRdb redid the calling of the PCR reads with MiXCR, one entry per CDR3 protein. The sample includes 600,000 to 700,000 distinct CDR3 sequences, 55% to 60% of them seen just once. The V and J ends lost 6 bases and 5 bases, in that order; junction bases with no gene match: 9. Looked up from germline, CDR1 is SEHNR and CDR2 is FQNEAQ (reference sequence). The CDR3 covers 14 residues. Study findings and constraints: Diversity measured as normalized Chao1 was significantly lower in multiple sclerosis patients than in controls. With TRBV5-6, TRBV5-1 and TRBV20-1 included, about five TRBV segments were more frequent in patients than in controls. Those samples that were prepared in the same batch co-clustered strongly by F measure.

The V and J genes are TRBV7-9 and TRBJ1-2; 7 nucleotides align to TRBD1. The sequencing sample was made of blood. This receptor was obtained from a girl aged 2 to 9 with multiple sclerosis. The CDR3 loop is CASRPGTAEYGYTF. CDR3 sequence (DNA): TGTGCCAGCAGGCCCGGGACAGCTGAATATGGCTACACCTTC.